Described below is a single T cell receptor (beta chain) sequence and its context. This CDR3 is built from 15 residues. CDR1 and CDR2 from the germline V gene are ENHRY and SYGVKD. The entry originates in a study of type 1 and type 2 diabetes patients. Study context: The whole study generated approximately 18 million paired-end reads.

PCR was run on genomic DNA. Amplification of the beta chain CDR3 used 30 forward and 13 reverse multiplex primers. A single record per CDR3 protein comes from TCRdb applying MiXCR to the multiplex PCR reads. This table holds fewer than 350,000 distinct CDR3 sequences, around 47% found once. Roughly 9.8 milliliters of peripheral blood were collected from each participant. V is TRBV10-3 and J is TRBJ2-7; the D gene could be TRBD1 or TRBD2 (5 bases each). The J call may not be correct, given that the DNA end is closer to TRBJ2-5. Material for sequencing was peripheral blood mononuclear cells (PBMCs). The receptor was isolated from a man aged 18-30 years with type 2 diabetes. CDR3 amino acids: CASIYRRGRAETQYF. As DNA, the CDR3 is TGTGCCAGCATCTACCGCCGGGGCAGGGCAGAGACCCAGTACTTC.